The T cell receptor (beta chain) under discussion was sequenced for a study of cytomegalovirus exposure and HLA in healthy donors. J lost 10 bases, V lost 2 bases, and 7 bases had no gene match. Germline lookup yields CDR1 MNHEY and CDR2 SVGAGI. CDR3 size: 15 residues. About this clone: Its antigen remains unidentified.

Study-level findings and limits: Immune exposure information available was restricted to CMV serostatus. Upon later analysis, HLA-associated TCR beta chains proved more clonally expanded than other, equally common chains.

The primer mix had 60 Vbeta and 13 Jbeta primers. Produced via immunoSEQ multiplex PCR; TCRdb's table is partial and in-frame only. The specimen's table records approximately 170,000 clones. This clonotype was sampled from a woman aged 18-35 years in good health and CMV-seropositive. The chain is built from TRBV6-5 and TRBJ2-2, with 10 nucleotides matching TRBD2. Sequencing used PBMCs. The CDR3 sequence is CASSYTASGGTELFF. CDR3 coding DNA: TGTGCCAGCAGTTACACGGCTAGCGGGGGTACGGAGCTGTTTTTT.